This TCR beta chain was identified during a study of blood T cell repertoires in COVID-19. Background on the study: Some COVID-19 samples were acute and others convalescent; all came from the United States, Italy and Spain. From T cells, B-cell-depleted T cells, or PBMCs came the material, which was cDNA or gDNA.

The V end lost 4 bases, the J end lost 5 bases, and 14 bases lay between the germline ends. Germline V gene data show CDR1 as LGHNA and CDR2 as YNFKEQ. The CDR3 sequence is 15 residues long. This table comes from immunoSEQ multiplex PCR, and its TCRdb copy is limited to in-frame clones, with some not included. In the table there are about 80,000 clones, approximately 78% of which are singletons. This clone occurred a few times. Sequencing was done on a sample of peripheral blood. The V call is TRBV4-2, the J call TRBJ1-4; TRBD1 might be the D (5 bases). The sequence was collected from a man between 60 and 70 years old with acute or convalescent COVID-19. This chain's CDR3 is CASSRLQGENEKLFF. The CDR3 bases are TGTGCCAGCAGCCGCCTCCAGGGTGAGAATGAAAAACTGTTTTTT.